The rows below give T cell receptor beta chains drawn from one sample of a study of molecular identifiers for immune sequencing clone quantification. A single record per CDR3 protein comes from TCRdb applying MiXCR to the PCR reads. The sample lists approximately 680,000 distinct CDR3 sequences; 25% were seen once. Specimen: naive CD8+ T cells from blood, with Jurkat cell RNA spiked in. The receptors stem from a human donor in good health. Some libraries in this study had Jurkat cell RNA spiked in. Both conserved end residues are part of each CDR3. A D gene is named only where the DNA matches it firmly. A row's size may be missing; if present it is once, few, many or a size class.

>TRBJ2-7|TRBV18|TRBD1|NA
CASTYRGDRRSYEQYF
TGTGCCAGCACTTACCGCGGGGACAGGCGTTCCTACGAGCAGTACTTC
>TRBJ2-7|TRBV6-1|NA|few
CAGGTYEQYF
TGTGCCGGGGGAACCTACGAGCAGTACTTC
>TRBJ1-2|TRBV27|NA|few
CASSLQSTNYGYTF
TGTGCCAGCAGCTTGCAGTCGACTAACTATGGCTACACCTTC
>TRBJ2-7|TRBV19|NA|few
CASSIAQASTYEQYF
TGTGCCAGTAGTATAGCGCAGGCATCGACCTACGAGCAGTACTTC
>TRBJ1-1|TRBV27|NA|many
CASSFSLWTQDEAFF
TGTGCCAGCAGTTTCTCCCTCTGGACCCAAGATGAAGCTTTCTTT
>TRBJ2-2|TRBV5-1|NA|NA
CASSDDGIANTGELFF
TGCGCCAGCAGCGACGACGGAATCGCGAACACCGGGGAGCTGTTTTTT
>TRBJ2-7|TRBV4-3|NA|many
CASSQDPGRSYEQYF
TGCGCCAGCAGCCAAGATCCAGGCCGCAGCTACGAGCAGTACTTC
>TRBJ2-7|TRBV29-1|TRBD2|NA
CSSRRLAGCSEQYF
TGCAGCTCCCGCAGACTAGCGGGGTGCTCCGAGCAGTACTTC
>TRBJ1-5|TRBV27|NA|NA
CASTPAGSKQPQHF
TGTGCCAGCACCCCCGCCGGTAGCAAACAGCCCCAGCATTTT
>TRBJ2-1|TRBV14|TRBD2|few
CASSPGLGVVRPLSYNEQFF
TGTGCCAGCAGCCCCGGACTAGGTGTTGTTCGGCCCCTATCCTACAATGAGCAGTTCTTC
>TRBJ1-4|TRBV4-1|NA|many
CASSQDHPGDEKLFF
TGCGCCAGCAGCCAAGATCACCCAGGGGATGAAAAACTGTTTTTT
>TRBJ2-5|TRBV19|TRBD1|NA
CTSSLGQLKEF
TGTACCAGTAGCCTGGGACAGCTGAAGGAATTC
>TRBJ2-3|TRBV20-1|NA|NA
CSARDEGGVTNTQYF
TGCAGTGCTAGAGATGAGGGCGGTGTTACCAATACGCAGTATTTT
>TRBJ1-4|TRBV3-1|NA|many
CASSPNLRATNEKLFF
TGTGCCAGCAGCCCTAACCTACGTGCAACTAATGAAAAACTGTTTTTT
>TRBJ1-2|TRBV7-8|NA|few
CASSLEDGETNYGYTF
TGTGCCAGCAGCTTAGAGGACGGAGAGACTAACTATGGCTACACCTTC
>TRBJ2-5|TRBV27|TRBD2|few
CASSLWEGETQYF
TGTGCCAGCAGTTTGTGGGAGGGAGAGACCCAGTACTTC
>TRBJ2-3|TRBV12-2|NA|few
CASRPRKWTTEQYF
TGTGCAAGTCGCCCGCGAAAGTGGACTACCGAGCAGTATTTT
>TRBJ2-5|TRBV20-1|NA|many
CSARAWETQYF
TGCAGTGCTAGAGCGTGGGAGACCCAGTACTTC
>TRBJ2-2|TRBV7-8|NA|few
CASSENWDNTGELFF
TGTGCCAGCAGCGAAAACTGGGACAACACCGGGGAGCTGTTTTTT
>TRBJ2-2|TRBV6-2/TRBV6-3|NA|few
CASSYSSLNTGELFF
TGTGCCAGCAGTTACTCTAGCCTGAACACCGGGGAGCTGTTTTTT
>TRBJ2-2|TRBV6-2/TRBV6-3|NA|NA
CASSYSMNLGELFF
TGTGCCAGCAGTTACTCGATGAACCTCGGGGAGCTGTTTTTT
>TRBJ1-1|TRBV27|NA|few
CASRLQGLTEAFF
TGTGCCAGCAGGTTACAGGGTTTGACTGAAGCTTTCTTT
>TRBJ2-5|TRBV4-1|NA|many
CASSQVGLPETQYF
TGCGCCAGCAGCCAAGTGGGGCTACCAGAGACCCAGTACTTC
>TRBJ2-7|TRBV20-1|TRBD2|NA
CSARVAGFGSEQYF
TGCAGTGCTAGAGTAGCGGGATTTGGCTCCGAGCAGTACTTC
>TRBJ2-1|TRBV9|TRBD2|NA
CASSVEETSLHEQFF
TGTGCCAGCAGCGTAGAAGAGACTAGCCTGCATGAGCAGTTCTTC